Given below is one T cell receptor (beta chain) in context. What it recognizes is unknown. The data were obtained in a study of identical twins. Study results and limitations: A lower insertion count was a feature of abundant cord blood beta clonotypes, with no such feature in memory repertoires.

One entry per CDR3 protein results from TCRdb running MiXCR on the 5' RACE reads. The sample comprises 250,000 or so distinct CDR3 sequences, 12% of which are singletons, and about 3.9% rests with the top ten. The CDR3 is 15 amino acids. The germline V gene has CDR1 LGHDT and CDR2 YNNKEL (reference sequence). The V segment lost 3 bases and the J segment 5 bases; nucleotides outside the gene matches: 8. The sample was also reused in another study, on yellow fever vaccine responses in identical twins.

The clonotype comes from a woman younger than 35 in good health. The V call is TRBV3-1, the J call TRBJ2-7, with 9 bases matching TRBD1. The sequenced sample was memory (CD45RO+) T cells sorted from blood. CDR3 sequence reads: CASSHPGTGGNEQYF. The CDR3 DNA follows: TGTGCCAGCAGCCACCCGGGAACAGGGGGCAACGAGCAGTACTTC.